The T cell receptor beta chain under discussion was sequenced for a study of T cell repertoires in cytomegalovirus infection. For the study at large: CMV infection together with matching HLA type was indicated by public TCR beta signatures. Study results and limitations: HLA-C-restricted TCR beta clonotypes specific for CMV led the ex vivo response.

V lost 2 bases and J 1 base, leaving 3 bases between the germline ends. This CDR3 has 13 amino acids. Germline CDR1 and CDR2: SGHDN and FVKESK. Details on this clonotype: Its specificity is unknown.

TCRdb processed the reads anew with MiXCR; each CDR3 protein has one entry. The repertoire has more than 50,000 distinct CDR3 sequences, 33% of them found once; the top ten carry approximately 70%. Material for sequencing was PBMCs, sequenced either directly or after in vitro stimulation (not recorded which). This TCR was sampled from a human donor in good health (CMV status not recorded). Some clones in this sample may be carry-over from other donors' samples. The chain links TRBV14 to TRBJ2-1; D is undetermined. The CDR3 nucleotides are TGTGCCAGCAGCCAACGTTCCTACAATGAGCAGTTCTTC. This sequence encodes CASSQRSYNEQFF.